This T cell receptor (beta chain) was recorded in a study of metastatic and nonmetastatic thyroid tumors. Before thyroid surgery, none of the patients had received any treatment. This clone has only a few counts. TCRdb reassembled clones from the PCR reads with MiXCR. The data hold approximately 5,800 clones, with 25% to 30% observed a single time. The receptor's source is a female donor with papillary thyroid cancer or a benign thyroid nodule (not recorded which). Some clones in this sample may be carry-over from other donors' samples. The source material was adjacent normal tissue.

Here the CDR3 reads CASSWTSGSNNEQFF. As DNA, the CDR3 is TGTGCCAGCAGTTGGACTAGCGGGAGCAACAATGAGCAGTTCTTC. The rearrangement joins TRBV2 to TRBJ2-1; 13 bases are shared with TRBD2. CDR1 SNHLY and CDR2 FYNNEI come from the germline V gene. V was clipped by 5 bases and J by 5 bases; unmatched bases: 3. The CDR3 consists of 15 residues.